This T cell receptor (beta chain) was captured in a study of T cells after somatic rescue of genetic block. Trimming left V 5 bases short and J 3 bases short, with 17 bases between. This CDR3 contains 15 residues. The germline CDR1 and CDR2 sequences are LNHDA and SQIVND (reference sequence). Produced via immunoSEQ multiplex PCR; TCRdb's table is partial and in-frame only. The table has some 67,000 clones, roughly 94% seen once. This clonotype was obtained from a man in his forties. This rearrangement joins TRBV19 to TRBJ2-7; D could derive from TRBD1 or TRBD2 (5 bases each). The material sequenced was peripheral blood mononuclear cells (PBMCs). CDR3: CASSLGTSDHYEQYF. CDR3 DNA: TGTGCCAGTAGTCTCGGGACCTCCGACCACTACGAGCAGTACTTC.